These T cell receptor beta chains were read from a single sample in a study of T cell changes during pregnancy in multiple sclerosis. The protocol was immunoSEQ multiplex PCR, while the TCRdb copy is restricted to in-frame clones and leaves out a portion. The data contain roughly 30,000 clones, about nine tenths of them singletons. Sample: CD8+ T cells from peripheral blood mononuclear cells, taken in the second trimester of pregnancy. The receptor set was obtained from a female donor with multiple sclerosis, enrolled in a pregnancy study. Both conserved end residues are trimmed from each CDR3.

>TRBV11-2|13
ASSLDVGGHTEAF
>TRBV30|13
AWSRGTRNHNEQF
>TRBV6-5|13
ASSPSGQGTYEQY
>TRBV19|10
ASSGQLYEQY
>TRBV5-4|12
AVAGGPRTDTQY
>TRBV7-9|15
ASSLLHPSGRLETQY
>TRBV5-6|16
ASSLGAQGWGSGNTIY
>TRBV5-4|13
ASSYHRDYSYEQY
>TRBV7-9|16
ASSEVGRGSTGANVLT
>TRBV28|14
ASIQTGGAGQYGYT
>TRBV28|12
ASRRQRSTDTQY
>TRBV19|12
ASSWTGGGYEQY
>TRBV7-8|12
ASSFPAGRQPQH
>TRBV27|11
ASSFYRGYEQY
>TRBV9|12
ASNVGQGYNEQY
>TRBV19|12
ASRSSGSPGELF
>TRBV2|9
ASSEMEEQF
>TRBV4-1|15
ASSHLLAGADTGELF
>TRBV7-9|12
ASSWGVTTGELF
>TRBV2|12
ASTLGISGNTIY
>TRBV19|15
ATMGGALSSGANVLT
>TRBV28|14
ASSLRGYYQGYGYT
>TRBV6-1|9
ASSQEGEQY
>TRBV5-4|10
ASSRPGTEAF
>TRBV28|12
ASSQQEGLDEQY
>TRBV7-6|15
ASSLTIQGSGTGELF
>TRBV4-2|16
ASSYHSTSGRERYEQY
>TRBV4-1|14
ASSQATAPGANVLT
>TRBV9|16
ASSAGLAGALFTDTQY
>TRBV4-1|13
ASSQDYRASYEQY
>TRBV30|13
AWSYTGPNPYEQY
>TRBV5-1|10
ASSFLTDTQY
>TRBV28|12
ASRDGRVYNEQF
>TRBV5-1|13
ASSLGTGGKNIQY
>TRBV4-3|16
ASSQGIAGGPVSYEQY
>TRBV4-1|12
ASSQPGTNYEQY
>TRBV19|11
ASWDRPGTEAF
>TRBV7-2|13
ASSLAGGLYNEQF
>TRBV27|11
ASSPQGLETQY
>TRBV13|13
ASSLQGLMNTEAF
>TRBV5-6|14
ASSEGLAGNTGELF
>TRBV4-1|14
ASSLGSGGSYNEQF
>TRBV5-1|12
ASSLRQGSYEQY
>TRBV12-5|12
ASGLRDRDTEAF
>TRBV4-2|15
ASSQVVEISPNTEAF
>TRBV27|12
ASSFTGGYQPQH
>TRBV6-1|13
ASSGDNPHTGELF
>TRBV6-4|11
ASSDTTAGGKF